This TCR beta chain is from a study of blood T cell repertoires in COVID-19. On the study more broadly: Acute and convalescent COVID-19 specimens originated in the United States, Italy and Spain. The cDNA or gDNA used as material had been derived from T cells, B-cell-depleted T cells, or PBMCs.

This table comes from immunoSEQ multiplex PCR, and its TCRdb copy is limited to in-frame clones, with some not included. Of a few hundred thousand clones listed, roughly 88% are singletons. Germline-derived CDR1 and CDR2 are MNHEY and SMNVEV (reference sequence). CDR3 length: 14 residues. V lost 5 bases and J lost 4; bases outside the gene matches: 5. Source material: peripheral blood. The TCR sequence derives from a woman in her 50s with active or convalescent COVID-19. This chain uses TRBV27 with TRBJ1-2; TRBD1 aligns across 9 bases. CDR3 DNA: TGTGCCAGCAGTACCTGGGACAGGGCCTATGGCTACACCTTC. The encoded protein is CASSTWDRAYGYTF.